This paragraph reports one TCR beta chain. This record comes from a study of control samples from healthy donors and cancer patients. Generated by immunoSEQ multiplex PCR, the TCRdb table keeps only in-frame clones and is missing some. Seen here are about 99,000 clones, roughly 89% observed once, and the top ten hold about 18%. The CDR3 is 17 amino acids. CDR1 GTSNPN and CDR2 SVGIG come from the germline V gene (reference sequence). V lost 1 base and J lost 0, with 18 bases in between. The sequencing input was PBMCs. The sequence was obtained from a man in his 60s with lung cancer. The V gene is TRBV30, the J gene TRBJ1-1, with D unresolved. CDR3 region: CAWSAPLLGSMNTEAFF. CDR3 nucleotide sequence: TGTGCCTGGAGTGCCCCCCTCCTGGGAAGTATGAACACTGAAGCTTTCTTT.